The rows below give T cell receptor beta chains drawn from one sample of a study of shared clonotypes between healthy human individuals. Data came from immunoSEQ multiplex PCR; TCRdb stores just in-frame clones and leaves some out. The sample yields about 2 million clones, about 94% seen once. The sequencing input was naive CD8+ T cells sorted from blood. These receptors all come from a man aged 18 to 30 in good health. CDR3s include the opening cysteine and the closing phenylalanine or tryptophan. D genes are given only for firm matches. For some rows the clone size is stated as once, few or many, or as a class when expanded; others skip it.

abundance	v_gene	j_gene	d_gene	CDR3aa	CDR3nt
NA	TRBV2	TRBJ2-1	NA	CASSDPLGRNEQFF	TGTGCCAGCAGTGACCCCCTGGGGAGAAATGAGCAGTTCTTC
NA	TRBV27	TRBJ1-2	TRBD1	CASRGTGTGYGYTF	TGTGCCAGCAGAGGGACAGGGACAGGCTATGGCTACACCTTC
NA	TRBV27	TRBJ1-2	TRBD1	CASSLSGTGSFLGYTF	TGTGCCAGCAGTTTATCCGGGACAGGATCCTTCTTAGGCTACACCTTC
NA	TRBV6-5	TRBJ1-6	NA	CASSLGRDYNSPLHF	TGTGCCAGCAGCCTGGGCAGGGATTATAATTCACCCCTCCACTTT
NA	TRBV27	TRBJ2-1	TRBD2	CASSSLTSGKNNEQFF	TGTGCCAGCAGTTCACTGACTAGCGGGAAAAACAATGAGCAGTTCTTC
once	TRBV6-6	TRBJ2-4	NA	CASGTEGGIQYF	TGTGCCAGCGGGACGGAAGGAGGGATTCAGTACTTC
NA	TRBV21-1	TRBJ2-7	NA	CASSSGTSGTKEQYF	TGTGCCAGCAGCAGCGGGACTAGCGGGACAAAGGAGCAGTACTTC
NA	TRBV6-5	TRBJ1-5	TRBD1	CASSHRGSNQPQHF	TGTGCCAGCAGTCACAGGGGGTCCAATCAGCCCCAGCATTTT
NA	TRBV13	TRBJ2-7	TRBD1	CASSWGQGAGYEQYF	TGTGCCAGCAGCTGGGGACAGGGGGCGGGATACGAGCAGTACTTC
NA	TRBV27	TRBJ1-2	NA	CASRGQNYGYTF	TGTGCCAGCCGCGGACAGAACTATGGCTACACCTTC
NA	TRBV4-1	TRBJ2-7	NA	CASSQEGGGQYEQYF	TGCGCCAGCAGCCAAGAGGGAGGGGGGCAATACGAGCAGTACTTC
NA	TRBV9	TRBJ2-7	NA	CASSAYSGMGYEQYF	TGTGCCAGCAGCGCCTACTCCGGGATGGGCTACGAGCAGTACTTC
NA	TRBV28	TRBJ2-3	TRBD1	CASTIGQETSTDTQYF	TGTGCCAGCACCATAGGACAGGAGACTAGCACAGATACGCAGTATTTT